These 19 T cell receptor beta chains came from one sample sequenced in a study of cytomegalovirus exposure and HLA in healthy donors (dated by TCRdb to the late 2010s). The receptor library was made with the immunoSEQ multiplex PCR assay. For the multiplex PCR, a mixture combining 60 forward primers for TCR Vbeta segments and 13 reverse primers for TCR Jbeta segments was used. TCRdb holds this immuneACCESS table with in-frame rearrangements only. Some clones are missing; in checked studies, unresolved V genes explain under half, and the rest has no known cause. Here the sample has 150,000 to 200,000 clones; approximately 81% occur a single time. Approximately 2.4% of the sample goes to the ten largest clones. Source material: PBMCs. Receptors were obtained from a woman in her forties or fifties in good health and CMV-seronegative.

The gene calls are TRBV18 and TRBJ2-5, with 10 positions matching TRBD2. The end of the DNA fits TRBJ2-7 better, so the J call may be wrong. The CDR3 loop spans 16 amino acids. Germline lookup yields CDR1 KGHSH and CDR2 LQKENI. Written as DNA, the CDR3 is TGTGCCAGCTCACCGCAGGGGACTAGCGACTCCTACGAGCAGTACTTC. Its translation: CASSPQGTSDSYEQYF.

The CDR3 coding sequence is TGTGCCAGCAGAAGACAGGGCCCGGGGGATCAGCCCCAGCATTTT. Residues: CASRRQGPGDQPQHF. V gene TRBV6-6 combines with J gene TRBJ1-5; 7 bases match TRBD1. The CDR3 spans 15 residues. J was trimmed by 5 bases and V by 6 bases; bases with no gene match: 10. Per the germline V gene, CDR1 is MNHNY and CDR2 is SVGAGI (reference sequence).

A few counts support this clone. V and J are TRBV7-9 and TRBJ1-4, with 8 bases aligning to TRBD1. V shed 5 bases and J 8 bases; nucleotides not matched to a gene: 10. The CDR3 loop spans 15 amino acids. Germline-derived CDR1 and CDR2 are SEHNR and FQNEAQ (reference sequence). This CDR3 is CASSPGQGVSEKLFF. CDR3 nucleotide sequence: TGTGCCAGCAGCCCAGGACAGGGAGTTAGCGAAAAACTGTTTTTT.

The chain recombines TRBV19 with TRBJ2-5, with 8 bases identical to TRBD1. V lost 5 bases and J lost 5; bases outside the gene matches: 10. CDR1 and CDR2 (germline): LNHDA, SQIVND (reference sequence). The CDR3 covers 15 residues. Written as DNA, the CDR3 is TGTGCCAGTAGTCTCTTGACAGGGGCAGGGGAGACCCAGTACTTC. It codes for CASSLLTGAGETQYF.

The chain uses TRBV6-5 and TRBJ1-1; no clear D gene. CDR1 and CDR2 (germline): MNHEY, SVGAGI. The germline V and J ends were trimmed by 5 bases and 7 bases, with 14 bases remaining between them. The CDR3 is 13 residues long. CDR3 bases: TGTGCCAGCAGTCCGAGAGGGAATGATGAAGCTTTCTTT. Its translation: CASSPRGNDEAFF.

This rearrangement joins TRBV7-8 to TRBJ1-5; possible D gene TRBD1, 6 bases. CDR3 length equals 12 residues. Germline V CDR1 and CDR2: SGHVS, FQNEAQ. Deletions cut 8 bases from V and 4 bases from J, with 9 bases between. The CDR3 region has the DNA TGTGCCAGCCATACAGGGAATCAGCCCCAGCATTTT. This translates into CASHTGNQPQHF.

CDR3 DNA: TGTGCCAGCAGTAACACAGCGGGAACCACAGATACGCAGTATTTT. As protein: CASSNTAGTTDTQYF. The chain recombines TRBV28 with TRBJ2-3; 7 positions match TRBD2. V lost 5 bases to trimming and J lost 2 bases; unmatched junction nucleotides: 7. Germline assignment: CDR1 MDHEN and CDR2 SYDVKM. The CDR3 runs to 15 residues.

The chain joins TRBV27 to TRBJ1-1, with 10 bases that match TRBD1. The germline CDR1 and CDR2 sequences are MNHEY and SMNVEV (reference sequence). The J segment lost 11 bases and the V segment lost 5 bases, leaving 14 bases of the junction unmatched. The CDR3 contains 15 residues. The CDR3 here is CASSLTRGQGNEAFF. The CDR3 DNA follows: TGTGCCAGCAGTCTTACTAGGGGACAGGGGAATGAGGCTTTCTTT.

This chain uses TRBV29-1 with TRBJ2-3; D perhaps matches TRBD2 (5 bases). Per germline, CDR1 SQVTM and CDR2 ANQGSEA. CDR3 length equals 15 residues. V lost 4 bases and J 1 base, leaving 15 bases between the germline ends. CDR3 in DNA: TGCAGCGTTGTGTTTCTAGCCGGTCGCACAGATACGCAGTATTTT. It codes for CSVVFLAGRTDTQYF.

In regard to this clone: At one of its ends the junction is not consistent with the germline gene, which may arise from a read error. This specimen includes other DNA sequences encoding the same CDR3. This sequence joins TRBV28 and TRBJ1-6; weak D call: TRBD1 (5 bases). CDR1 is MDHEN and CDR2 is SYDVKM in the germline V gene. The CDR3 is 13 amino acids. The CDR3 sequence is CASSPSGNSPLHF. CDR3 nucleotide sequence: TGTGCCAGCAGCCCTTCAGGGAATTCCCCCCTCCACTTT.

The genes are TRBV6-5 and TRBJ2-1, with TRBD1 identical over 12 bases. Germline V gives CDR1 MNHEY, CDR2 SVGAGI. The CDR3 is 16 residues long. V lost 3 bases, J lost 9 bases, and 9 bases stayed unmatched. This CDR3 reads CASSYGWGQGAIEQFF. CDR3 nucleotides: TGTGCCAGCAGTTATGGTTGGGGACAGGGGGCCATTGAGCAGTTCTTC.

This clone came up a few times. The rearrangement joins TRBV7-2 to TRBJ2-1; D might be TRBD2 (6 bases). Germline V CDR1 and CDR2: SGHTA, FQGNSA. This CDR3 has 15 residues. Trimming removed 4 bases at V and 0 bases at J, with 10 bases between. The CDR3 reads CASSYSSVSYNEQFF. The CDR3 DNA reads TGTGCCAGCAGCTACTCTAGCGTCTCCTACAATGAGCAGTTCTTC.

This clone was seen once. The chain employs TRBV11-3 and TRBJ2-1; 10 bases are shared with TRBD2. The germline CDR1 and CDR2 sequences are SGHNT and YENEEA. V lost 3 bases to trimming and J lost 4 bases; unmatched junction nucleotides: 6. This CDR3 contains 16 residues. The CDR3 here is CASSFEREGLYNEQFF. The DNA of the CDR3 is TGTGCCAGCAGCTTCGAGCGGGAGGGCCTATACAATGAGCAGTTCTTC.

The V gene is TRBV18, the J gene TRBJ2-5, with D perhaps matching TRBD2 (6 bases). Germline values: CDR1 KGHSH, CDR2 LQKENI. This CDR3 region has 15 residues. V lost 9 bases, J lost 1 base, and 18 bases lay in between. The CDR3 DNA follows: TGTGCCAGTACCAAAGACGTCGGGGGCCAAGAGACCCAGTACTTC. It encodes CASTKDVGGQETQYF.

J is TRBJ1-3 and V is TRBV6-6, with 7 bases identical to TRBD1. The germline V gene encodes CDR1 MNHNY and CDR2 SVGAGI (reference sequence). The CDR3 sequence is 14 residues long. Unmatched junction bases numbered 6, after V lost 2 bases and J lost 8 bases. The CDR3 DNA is TGTGCCAGCAGTTACCCAGGGGGTCAGGACACCATATATTTT. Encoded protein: CASSYPGGQDTIYF.

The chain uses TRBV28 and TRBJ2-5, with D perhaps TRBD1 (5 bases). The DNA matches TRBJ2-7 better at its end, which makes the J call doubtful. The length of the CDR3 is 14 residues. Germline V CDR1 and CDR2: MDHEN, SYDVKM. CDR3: CASSLGQGSYEQYF. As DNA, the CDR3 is TGTGCCAGCAGTTTAGGGCAGGGTTCCTACGAGCAGTACTTC.

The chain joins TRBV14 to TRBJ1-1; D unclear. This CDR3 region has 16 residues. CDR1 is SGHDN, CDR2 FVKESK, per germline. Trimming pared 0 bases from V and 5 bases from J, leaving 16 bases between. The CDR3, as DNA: TGTGCCAGCAGCCAAGATACGGCCGGGAGAAATACTGAAGCTTTCTTT. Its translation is CASSQDTAGRNTEAFF.

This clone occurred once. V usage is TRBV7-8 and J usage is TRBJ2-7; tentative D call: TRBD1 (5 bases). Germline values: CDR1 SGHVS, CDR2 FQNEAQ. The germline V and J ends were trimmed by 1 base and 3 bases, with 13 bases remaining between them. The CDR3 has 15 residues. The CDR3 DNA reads TGTGCCAGCAGCTTAGTTGGGGTAGGGGTCTACGAGCAGTACTTC. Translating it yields CASSLVGVGVYEQYF.

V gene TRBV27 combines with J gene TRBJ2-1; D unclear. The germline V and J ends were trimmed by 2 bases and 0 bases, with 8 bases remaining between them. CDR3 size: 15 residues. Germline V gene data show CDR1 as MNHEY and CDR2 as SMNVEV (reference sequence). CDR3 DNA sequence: TGTGCCAGCAGTTTAGATAGGAGCTCCTACAATGAGCAGTTCTTC. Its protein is CASSLDRSSYNEQFF.